This TCR beta chain was sequenced in a study of OX40 agonist ivuxolimab in advanced cancers. Whole-study context: Averaging about 60 years in age, with a range of roughly 20 to 90, the cohort was more than 75% male. Partial responses were seen in three patients, one with hepatocellular carcinoma and two with cutaneous melanoma. General study points: Some patients without response likewise showed low normalized clonal expansion.

Here immunoSEQ multiplex PCR was the method, and the copy in TCRdb shows in-frame clones only, minus some. In the table there are 15,000 to 20,000 clones, about 80% of which are singletons. The CDR3 is made up of 15 amino acids. The V gene lost 0 bases and the J gene lost 0 bases, with 8 bases spanning the gap. CDR1 and CDR2 (germline): MGHRA, YSYEKL. Of note for this clone: Its antigen remains unidentified.

Exclusion of a patient followed from autoimmune disease history or systemic immunosuppression. This receptor was obtained from an adult with an advanced solid tumor such as melanoma, head and neck, liver or kidney cancer. V is TRBV4-1 and J is TRBJ1-1; D gene unclear. Sequenced here: CD4+ or CD8+ T cells sorted from blood, sampled in a trial of the OX40 agonist ivuxolimab. The CDR3 here is CASSQDPRVNTEAFF. The CDR3, as DNA: TGCGCCAGCAGCCAAGATCCCAGAGTGAACACTGAAGCTTTCTTT.